The present entry profiles one TCR beta chain with its context. The antigen is undetermined. The assay was immunoSEQ multiplex PCR, and TCRdb's table has in-frame clones only and misses some. The sample comprises about 16,000 clones, about nine tenths of which are singletons, and under 14% rests with the top ten. This specimen comes from a study of lymphopenia after photon versus proton radiotherapy. Findings and caveats of the study: Under photons, naive T cells and diversity fell while effector/memory populations rose. Larger post-nadir TCR diversity loss correlated inversely with survival in deceased patients. Better survival with proton therapy was suggested as possible, not demonstrated. After lymphocyte nadir, photon-treated repertoires showed oligoclonal expansion, especially CD8+ Temra.

The CDR3 runs to 16 residues. Trimming pared 6 bases from V and 1 base from J, leaving 19 bases between. In germline, CDR1 is WSHSY, CDR2 SAAADI. The chain combines TRBV10-2 with TRBJ2-7, with a tentative D call TRBD2 (5 bases). Sequences were derived from peripheral blood, sampled from a patient treated with proton-based radiotherapy. The clonotype was recovered from a man in his 70s with pancreatic cancer. Written as DNA, the CDR3 is TGCGCCAGCAGCTCCCCGCGGTCTAGCAAATCCTACGAGCAGTACTTC. Protein: CASSSPRSSKSYEQYF.